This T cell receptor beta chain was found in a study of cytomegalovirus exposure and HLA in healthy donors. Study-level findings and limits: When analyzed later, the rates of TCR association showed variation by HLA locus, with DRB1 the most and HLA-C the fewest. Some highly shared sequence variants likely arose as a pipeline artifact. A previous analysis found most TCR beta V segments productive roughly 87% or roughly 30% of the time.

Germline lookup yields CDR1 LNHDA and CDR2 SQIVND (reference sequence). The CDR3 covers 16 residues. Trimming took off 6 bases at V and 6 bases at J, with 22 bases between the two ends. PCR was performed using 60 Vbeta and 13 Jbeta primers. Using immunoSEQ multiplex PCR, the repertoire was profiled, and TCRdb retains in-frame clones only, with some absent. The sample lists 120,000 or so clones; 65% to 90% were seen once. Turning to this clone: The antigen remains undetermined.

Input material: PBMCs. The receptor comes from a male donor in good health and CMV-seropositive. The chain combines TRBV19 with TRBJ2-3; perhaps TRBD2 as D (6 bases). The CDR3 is CASSLGTGDFHDTQYF. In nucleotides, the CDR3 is TGTGCCAGTAGCCTCGGGACGGGGGATTTTCACGATACGCAGTATTTT.